The T cell receptor beta chain described here comes from a study of T-cell memory formation after mild COVID-19. The sample holds a few counts of this clonotype. The target antigen is unknown. Study-wide results and caveats: Cross-reactive memory appears to have joined, as suggested by some responding clones showing up in pre-infection memory.

The CDR3 runs to 12 residues. V was trimmed by 3 bases and J by 6 bases, leaving 11 bases between them. Germline assignment: CDR1 SQVTM and CDR2 ANQGSEA. Via MiXCR, TCRdb re-called the 5' RACE reads, giving one row per CDR3 protein. The data contain 470,000 or so distinct CDR3 sequences, about a sixth of them singletons. The TCR sequence derives from a man younger than 35 who had mild COVID-19 (a few samples of this study predate the infection). Cell type and time point are not known. Sequenced sample: PBMCs or a T cell subset sorted from them (not recorded which). The chain carries TRBV29-1 and TRBJ1-1; D gene uncertain. CDR3 protein: CSVEPRGSEAFF. The CDR3 DNA reads as TGCAGCGTTGAGCCCAGAGGTTCTGAAGCTTTCTTT.